This T cell receptor beta chain was identified in a study of cytomegalovirus exposure and HLA in healthy donors. Worth noting for this clone: Antigen specificity is unknown.

Method: immunoSEQ multiplex PCR; TCRdb's copy keeps in-frame clones and lacks some. The repertoire holds 350,000 or so clones, with 75% to 90% as singletons. Notes on the study in general: The authors listed 164 TCR beta chains as cytomegalovirus-associated.

The CDR3 length is 13 residues. Germline CDR1 is SGHRS and CDR2 is YFSETQ. Deletions cut 4 bases from V and 5 bases from J, with 12 bases between. The chain couples TRBV5-1 to TRBJ1-2, with D possibly TRBD1 on 5 matching bases. Specimen: PBMCs. The origin of this receptor is a woman aged 18-35 years in good health and CMV-seronegative. For the CDR3, the DNA is TGCGCCAGCAGCACCCTCCCAGGGTATGGCTACACCTTC. Protein sequence: CASSTLPGYGYTF. Variable domain in full (rest from reference TRBV5-1 and TRBJ1-2): KAGVTQTPRYLIKTRGQQVTLSCSPISGHRSVSWYQQTPGQGLQFLFEYFSETQRNKGNFPGRFSGRQFSNSRSEMNVSTLELGDSALYLCASSTLPGYGYTFGSGTRLTVV.